This T cell receptor beta chain was captured by sequencing in a study of control samples from healthy donors and cancer patients. Looked up from germline, CDR1 is MNHNY and CDR2 is SVGAGI (reference sequence). The CDR3 has 16 amino acids. V was cut by 0 bases and J by 5 bases, with 14 bases left in between. Here immunoSEQ multiplex PCR was the method, and the copy in TCRdb shows in-frame clones only, minus some. The repertoire holds approximately 160,000 clones, with approximately 90% as singletons. The TCR originated in a woman in her twenties or thirties in good health. Sequencing used blood. The chain carries TRBV6-6 and TRBJ2-1; D is perhaps TRBD2 (5 bases). The CDR3 nucleotides are TGTGCCAGCAGTTACTCGACGAGGGCTCACCACAATGAGCAGTTCTTC. It codes for CASSYSTRAHHNEQFF.